This record concerns one TCR beta chain sequence. This clonotype was detected only a few times. This receptor's antigen is unknown. The sample holds no much larger clone one base away, and base qualities are not on file. Hyperthyroidism patients were newly diagnosed, had a disease duration of under 2 months, and were aged 18 to 65 years. Patients with uncontrolled infections, other autoimmune diseases, pregnancy or lactation were excluded. Clinical symptoms, serum thyroxine and TRAb, thyroid ultrasound, and orbital computed tomography formed the basis for the diagnoses. Blood from progressor patients was drawn when they were first diagnosed with hyperthyroidism, before any ophthalmopathy symptoms appeared. PBMCs were isolated from 7.5 to 10 ml of fresh peripheral blood by Ficoll-Paque density gradient centrifugation. Progressor patients were first diagnosed with Graves' hyperthyroidism and then developed ophthalmopathy during follow-up. Total RNA was extracted with Trizol reagent, and quality was checked on an Agilent 2100 Bioanalyzer.

This record belongs to a study of T cells in Graves' hyperthyroidism and ophthalmopathy (dated by TCRdb to the late 2010s). Concerning the study at large: Peripheral blood was sampled at the time of initial diagnosis, prior to any treatment. TCR V-J signatures able to tell the groups apart were searched for in a discovery cohort of around 95 patients, of whom roughly 42 had Graves' ophthalmopathy and about 60 had stable Graves' hyperthyroidism. Prospective prediction of ophthalmopathy was tested in an independent validation cohort consisting of roughly 19 hyperthyroidism patients and some 17 patients who later progressed to ophthalmopathy. The 80 to 100 discovery patients were randomly divided into training and test sets at a 7:3 ratio. In roughly six Graves' hyperthyroidism patients, the study also compared T-cell repertoires from thyroid tissue with T-cell repertoires from blood. Once sampling was done, hyperthyroidism patients were given methimazole at a starting dose of 30 mg daily, whereas ophthalmopathy patients were given high-dose intravenous methylprednisolone. The paper reports TCR Vbeta CDR3 sequencing of 140 or so peripheral blood samples: 40 to 45 ophthalmopathy, fewer than 80 hyperthyroidism and around 17 progressor patients. What the study reported, not specific to this receptor: Most expanded thyroid clonotypes (frequency above 0.001) were also found in blood, which suggests that blood repertoires may mirror thyroid immune responses. Sample size was not statistically predetermined, and investigators were not blinded to group allocation. In validation, progression to ophthalmopathy was predicted by the model with nearly 71% sensitivity and roughly 76% specificity, a median of about 6.4 months before onset. A 13 V-J signature model separated ophthalmopathy from stable hyperthyroidism, with about 90% sensitivity and 81% to 82% specificity in cross-validation and 80%/75% in testing.

The TCR beta CDR3 regions were amplified from RNA transcripts. A first-round RT-PCR of the TCR CDR3 used the HTBI primer set with the Qiagen OneStep RT-PCR kit. A second multiplex PCR round built the libraries, followed by size selection and purification. The libraries were sequenced on an Illumina HiSeq2000 using paired-end 100 bp reads. For the original study's pipeline: SOAPnuke was used to process the raw data, with reads discarded if the reads contained adapters or uncalled bases, had a mean Phred below 15, or lacked an exact constant-primer or identifier match. COPE v1.2.5 was used to merge the high-quality paired reads, and each unique nucleotide sequence was defined as a clonotype. Clonotypes were aligned to IMGT TRBV, TRBD and TRBJ reference segments using MiTCR v1.1. The analysis included only V-J combinations with a frequency above 0.0001, which together covered around 99% of the repertoires. The TCS score was defined as the ratio of F50 (clonal expansion) to E x V (chaos), calculated using BLOSUM62-based TCRdist between CDR3 peptides within each V-J. Welch's t-statistics and random forest reduced approximately 520 V-J features to roughly 13, which were used in a naive Bayes classifier (R e1071). The public sequencing data were trimmed at Q25 with fastp and processed into clonotypes with MiXCR by TCRdb, which kept only in-frame beta chains. Duplicate CDR3 protein sequences are folded into a single record with the most common DNA and genes. TCRdb's processing, not the authors' own work, is the source of the V and J calls. This sample holds under 200,000 distinct CDR3 sequences; roughly 10% were observed only once. About 20% of the sample is held by the ten biggest clonotypes.

After removal of 7 bases from V and 10 bases from J, the junction retains 11 bases not matched to a gene. For CDR1 and CDR2, the germline V gene lists SQVTM and ANQGSEA. The CDR3 goes from the cysteine to the phenylalanine over 13 residues. Left in the record is the CDR3 DNA by itself, 39 bases read in frame from the first base. The V and J genes are TRBV29-1 and TRBJ2-1, with TRBD2 matching 9 junction bases. What was sequenced was blood. The TCR originated in a woman between 18 and 29 years old with Graves' hyperthyroidism that later progressed to Graves' ophthalmopathy. The DNA sequence is TGCAGCGCTGACGGTAGCGGACTAGCGGAGCAGTTCTTC. Its translation is CSADGSGLAEQFF.